A single sample is the source of the 11 T cell receptor beta chains below, sequenced in a study of persistence of HIV-infected CD4 T cells. Antigens of these TCRs are unknown. Cells were stimulated with overlapping HIV-1 Gag 15-mer peptides. Memory cells lacking CD40L and CD69 with high CD45RO were sorted. The libraries were made with immunoSEQ version 4 in survey mode. Clones were sequenced by immunoSEQ multiplex PCR, and TCRdb holds only the in-frame ones, with some missing. The table records about 64,000 clones, under 80% of them present only once. Sequencing was performed on CD4+ T cells sorted from PBMCs after roughly 18-hour stimulation, taken from a patient who received antiretroviral therapy. Every receptor here comes from an adult man with HIV who was CMV-seropositive.

This chain connects TRBV7-2 to TRBJ2-3; 7 bases line up with TRBD1. V gave up 3 bases and J gave up 2 bases; unmatched junction bases: 5. In germline, CDR1 is SGHTA, CDR2 FQGNSA. The CDR3 is 15 residues long. DNA for the CDR3: TGTGCCAGCAGCTTGCAGAGGGGGCACACAGATACGCAGTATTTT. Encoded protein: CASSLQRGHTDTQYF.

This chain links TRBV15 with TRBJ1-4, with D uncertain. CDR1 is LNHNV and CDR2 is YYDKDF in the germline V gene (reference sequence). The CDR3 has 16 amino acids. V was trimmed by 5 bases and J by 4 bases, leaving 17 bases between them. The CDR3 reads CATSPWRGKSNEKLFF. The CDR3, as DNA: TGTGCCACCAGCCCCTGGAGAGGGAAGAGTAATGAAAAACTGTTTTTT.

V is TRBV5-1 and J is TRBJ2-7; D is ambiguous. The CDR3 is made up of 12 amino acids. The germline CDR1 and CDR2 sequences are SGHRS and YFSETQ. V gave up 1 base and J gave up 3 bases, with 5 bases separating them. For the CDR3, the DNA is TGCGCCAGCAGCTTGCAGAGCTACGAGCAGTACTTC. The encoded protein is CASSLQSYEQYF.

The V call is TRBV10-3, the J call TRBJ2-7; the D call may be TRBD1 or TRBD2 (5 bases each). In germline, CDR1 is ENHRY, CDR2 SYGVKD. The CDR3 extends over 11 amino acids. V was pared by 6 bases and J by 3 bases, with 6 bases between. In DNA form, the CDR3 reads TGTGCCATCAGGGGGGACTACGAGCAGTACTTC. It yields the protein CAIRGDYEQYF.

The chain has TRBV7-9 and TRBJ2-3; a weak D match, TRBD1 (6 bases). The CDR3 contains 14 residues. The ends were cut back, 5 bases at V and 6 bases at J, with 15 bases in the middle. Per the germline V gene, CDR1 is SEHNR and CDR2 is FQNEAQ (reference sequence). Here the CDR3 DNA reads TGTGCCAGCAGCACAGGGACAACCGGCGATACGCAGTATTTT. It specifies CASSTGTTGDTQYF.

The CDR3 DNA follows: TGTGCCAGCAGTCCCAAGGACAGGGACCCTTTACCCCTCCACTTT. It is translated as CASSPKDRDPLPLHF. The chain employs TRBV27 and TRBJ1-6; TRBD1 agrees at 8 bases. V trimming: 5 bases; J trimming: 12 bases; junction bases outside the gene matches: 12. Per the germline V gene, CDR1 is MNHEY and CDR2 is SMNVEV (reference sequence). The CDR3 is made up of 15 amino acids.

The chain links TRBV11-3 to TRBJ2-3, with D perhaps TRBD2 (5 bases). V gave up 6 bases and J gave up 0 bases, with 10 bases separating them. Germline CDR1 SGHNT, CDR2 YENEEA. The CDR3 contains 14 residues. CDR3 bases: TGTGCCAGCAGTCTCGGGGATAGCACAGATACGCAGTATTTT. This codes for CASSLGDSTDTQYF.

The V call is TRBV27, the J call TRBJ2-3; TRBD1 might be the D (5 bases). Germline-derived CDR1 and CDR2 are MNHEY and SMNVEV (reference sequence). The CDR3 consists of 14 residues. The V end was cut by 5 bases, the J end by 1 base, with 10 bases between. CDR3 sequence reads: CASSDPRGTDTQYF. CDR3 coding DNA: TGTGCCAGCAGTGACCCCAGGGGCACAGATACGCAGTATTTT.

This rearrangement joins TRBV2 to TRBJ1-5, with 11 bases aligning to TRBD1. CDR1 is SNHLY, CDR2 FYNNEI, per germline. This CDR3 region has 17 residues. After removal of 1 base from V and 6 bases from J, the junction contained 8 bases not matched to a gene. The CDR3 protein is CASSEGTGTGGRQPQHF. The CDR3, as DNA: TGTGCCAGCAGTGAAGGTACTGGGACAGGGGGGCGTCAGCCCCAGCATTTT.

This chain joins TRBV19 and TRBJ1-5; no definite D call. CDR3 size: 15 residues. The germline CDR1 and CDR2 sequences are LNHDA and SQIVND (reference sequence). Deletions cut 1 base from V and 2 bases from J, with 9 bases between. This CDR3 is CASSIGRMGNQPQHF. As DNA, the CDR3 is TGTGCCAGTAGTATAGGGAGGATGGGCAATCAGCCCCAGCATTTT. The full variable domain, completed using reference TRBV19 and TRBJ1-5, is DGGITQSPKYLFRKEGQNVTLSCEQNLNHDAMYWYRQDPGQGLRLIYYSQIVNDFQKGDIAEGYSVSREKKESFPLTVTSAQKNPTAFYLCASSIGRMGNQPQHFGDGTRLSIL.

The chain is built from TRBV20-1 and TRBJ2-7; TRBD2 matches 13 bases. The CDR3 is made up of 16 amino acids. The V gene end was trimmed by 3 bases and the J gene end by 4 bases; junction bases not matched to a gene: 9. Germline V gives CDR1 DFQATT, CDR2 SNEGSKA (reference sequence). CDR3 sequence: CSASGTSGDLGYEQYF. CDR3 bases: TGCAGTGCTAGTGGGACTAGCGGGGATCTGGGGTACGAGCAGTACTTC.